The rows below give T cell receptor beta chains drawn from one sample of a study of blood T cell repertoires in COVID-19. Libraries were prepared by immunoSEQ multiplex PCR; TCRdb keeps only in-frame clonotypes and omits some of them. Of 150,000 to 200,000 clones in the sample, about 80% were seen once. The sample consisted of peripheral blood. These receptors all stem from a man between 60 and 70 years old with acute or convalescent COVID-19. The CDR3 runs from the conserved cysteine through the conserved F or W.

J: TRBJ1-1; V: TRBV7-3; CDR3: CASSLMAGRPNTEAFF
J: TRBJ1-4; V: TRBV4-2; CDR3: CASSQVRGQGEKLFF
J: TRBJ2-3; V: TRBV7-6; CDR3: CASSSPRTGDYTDTQYF
J: TRBJ1-5; V: TRBV19; CDR3: CASKASGTANQPQHF
J: TRBJ1-5; V: TRBV18; CDR3: CASSPPGRGGNQPQHF
J: TRBJ2-1; V: TRBV18; CDR3: CASSLSQAGEARNEQFF
J: TRBJ2-1; V: TRBV10-3; CDR3: CAISASSYNEQFF
J: TRBJ2-7; V: TRBV4-3; CDR3: CASSQDGRGGSSYEQYF
J: TRBJ1-4; V: TRBV5-6; CDR3: CASSLVGAGKGEKLFF
J: TRBJ1-5; V: TRBV30; CDR3: CAWSEATGFGPQHF
J: TRBJ2-7; V: TRBV7-9; CDR3: CASSFMTGTGGNEQYF
J: TRBJ2-1; V: TRBV9; CDR3: CASSVFLTSASYNEQFF
J: TRBJ1-1; V: TRBV4-2; CDR3: CASRPVGGGTEAFF
J: TRBJ2-1; V: TRBV5-4; CDR3: CASSLPGQGGFEQFF
J: TRBJ2-2; V: TRBV6-2/TRBV6-3; CDR3: CASSSPRAPNTGELFF
J: TRBJ1-5; V: TRBV23-1; CDR3: CASSHTEREGEPNQPQHF
J: TRBJ2-5; V: TRBV3-1/TRBV3-2; CDR3: CASSLRDNQETQYF
J: TRBJ2-2; V: TRBV5-1; CDR3: CASNALGVSGNTGELFF
J: TRBJ2-3; V: TRBV10-3; CDR3: CAISVEGPDTQYF
J: TRBJ2-5; V: TRBV7-8; CDR3: CASSSTLPTETQYF
J: TRBJ1-1; V: TRBV6-5; CDR3: CASSYSSVRGLRAFF
J: TRBJ1-5; V: TRBV2; CDR3: CASSLIQGVGQPQHF
J: TRBJ1-1; V: TRBV20-1; CDR3: CSASQVSGVLNTEAFF
J: TRBJ1-6; V: TRBV9; CDR3: CASSVGQGPPLYNSPLHF
J: TRBJ2-7; V: TRBV27; CDR3: CASSFSSGYEQYF
J: TRBJ2-7; V: TRBV5-1; CDR3: CASSLNLVAGVGEQYF
J: TRBJ2-4; V: TRBV19; CDR3: CASSRGGIQYF
J: TRBJ1-1; V: TRBV29-1; CDR3: CSVGGDSLMNTEAFF
J: TRBJ1-3; V: TRBV7-6; CDR3: CASSLNRGFENTIYF
J: TRBJ2-3; V: TRBV3-1/TRBV3-2; CDR3: CASSPARGTTDTQYF
J: TRBJ1-2; V: TRBV25-1; CDR3: CASAGTGGASHYGYTF